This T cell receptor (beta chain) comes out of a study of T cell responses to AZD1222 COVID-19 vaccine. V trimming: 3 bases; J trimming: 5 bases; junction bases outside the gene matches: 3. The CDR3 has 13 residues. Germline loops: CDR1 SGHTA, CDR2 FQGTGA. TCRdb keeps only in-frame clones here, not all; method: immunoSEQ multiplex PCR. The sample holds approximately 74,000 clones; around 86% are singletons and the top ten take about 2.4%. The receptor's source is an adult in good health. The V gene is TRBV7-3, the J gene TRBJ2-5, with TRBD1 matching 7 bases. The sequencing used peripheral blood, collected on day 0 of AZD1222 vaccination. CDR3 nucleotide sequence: TGTGCCAGCAGCTTCGACAGGGATGAGACCCAGTACTTC. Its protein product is CASSFDRDETQYF.